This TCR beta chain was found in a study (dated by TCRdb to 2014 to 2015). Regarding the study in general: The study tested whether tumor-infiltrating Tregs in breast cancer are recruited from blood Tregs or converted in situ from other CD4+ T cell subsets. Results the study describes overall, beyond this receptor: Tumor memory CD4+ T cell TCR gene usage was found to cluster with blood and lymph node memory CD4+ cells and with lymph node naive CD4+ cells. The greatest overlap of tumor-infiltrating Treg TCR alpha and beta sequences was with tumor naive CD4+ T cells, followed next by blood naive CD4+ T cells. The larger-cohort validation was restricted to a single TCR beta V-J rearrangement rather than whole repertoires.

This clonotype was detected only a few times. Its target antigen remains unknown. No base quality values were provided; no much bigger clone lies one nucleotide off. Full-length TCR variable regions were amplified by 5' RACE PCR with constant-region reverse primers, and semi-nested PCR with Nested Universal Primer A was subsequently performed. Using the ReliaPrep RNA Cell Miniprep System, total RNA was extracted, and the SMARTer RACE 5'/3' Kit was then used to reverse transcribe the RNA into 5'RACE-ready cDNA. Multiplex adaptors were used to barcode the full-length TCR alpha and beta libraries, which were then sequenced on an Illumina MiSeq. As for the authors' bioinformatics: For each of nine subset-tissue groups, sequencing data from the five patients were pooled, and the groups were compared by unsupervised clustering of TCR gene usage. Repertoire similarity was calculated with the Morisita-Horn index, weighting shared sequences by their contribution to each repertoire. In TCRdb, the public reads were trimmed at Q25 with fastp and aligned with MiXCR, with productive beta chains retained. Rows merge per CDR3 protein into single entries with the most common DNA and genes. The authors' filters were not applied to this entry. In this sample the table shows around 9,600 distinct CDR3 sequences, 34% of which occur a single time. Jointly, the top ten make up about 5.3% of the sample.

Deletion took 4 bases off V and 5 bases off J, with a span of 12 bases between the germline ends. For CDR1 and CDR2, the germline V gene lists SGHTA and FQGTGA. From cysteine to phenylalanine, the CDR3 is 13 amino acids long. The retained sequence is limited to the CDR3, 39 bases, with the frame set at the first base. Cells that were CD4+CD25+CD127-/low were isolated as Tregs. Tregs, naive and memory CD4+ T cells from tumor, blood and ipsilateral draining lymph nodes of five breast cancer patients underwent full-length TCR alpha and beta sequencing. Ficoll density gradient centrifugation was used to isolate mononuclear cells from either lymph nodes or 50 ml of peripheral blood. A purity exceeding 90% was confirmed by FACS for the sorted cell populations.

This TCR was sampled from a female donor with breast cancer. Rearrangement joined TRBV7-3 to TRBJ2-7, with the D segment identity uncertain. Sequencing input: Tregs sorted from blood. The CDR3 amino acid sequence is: CASSSGPWDEQYF. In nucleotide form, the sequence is TGTGCCAGCAGCTCCGGGCCCTGGGACGAGCAGTACTTC.